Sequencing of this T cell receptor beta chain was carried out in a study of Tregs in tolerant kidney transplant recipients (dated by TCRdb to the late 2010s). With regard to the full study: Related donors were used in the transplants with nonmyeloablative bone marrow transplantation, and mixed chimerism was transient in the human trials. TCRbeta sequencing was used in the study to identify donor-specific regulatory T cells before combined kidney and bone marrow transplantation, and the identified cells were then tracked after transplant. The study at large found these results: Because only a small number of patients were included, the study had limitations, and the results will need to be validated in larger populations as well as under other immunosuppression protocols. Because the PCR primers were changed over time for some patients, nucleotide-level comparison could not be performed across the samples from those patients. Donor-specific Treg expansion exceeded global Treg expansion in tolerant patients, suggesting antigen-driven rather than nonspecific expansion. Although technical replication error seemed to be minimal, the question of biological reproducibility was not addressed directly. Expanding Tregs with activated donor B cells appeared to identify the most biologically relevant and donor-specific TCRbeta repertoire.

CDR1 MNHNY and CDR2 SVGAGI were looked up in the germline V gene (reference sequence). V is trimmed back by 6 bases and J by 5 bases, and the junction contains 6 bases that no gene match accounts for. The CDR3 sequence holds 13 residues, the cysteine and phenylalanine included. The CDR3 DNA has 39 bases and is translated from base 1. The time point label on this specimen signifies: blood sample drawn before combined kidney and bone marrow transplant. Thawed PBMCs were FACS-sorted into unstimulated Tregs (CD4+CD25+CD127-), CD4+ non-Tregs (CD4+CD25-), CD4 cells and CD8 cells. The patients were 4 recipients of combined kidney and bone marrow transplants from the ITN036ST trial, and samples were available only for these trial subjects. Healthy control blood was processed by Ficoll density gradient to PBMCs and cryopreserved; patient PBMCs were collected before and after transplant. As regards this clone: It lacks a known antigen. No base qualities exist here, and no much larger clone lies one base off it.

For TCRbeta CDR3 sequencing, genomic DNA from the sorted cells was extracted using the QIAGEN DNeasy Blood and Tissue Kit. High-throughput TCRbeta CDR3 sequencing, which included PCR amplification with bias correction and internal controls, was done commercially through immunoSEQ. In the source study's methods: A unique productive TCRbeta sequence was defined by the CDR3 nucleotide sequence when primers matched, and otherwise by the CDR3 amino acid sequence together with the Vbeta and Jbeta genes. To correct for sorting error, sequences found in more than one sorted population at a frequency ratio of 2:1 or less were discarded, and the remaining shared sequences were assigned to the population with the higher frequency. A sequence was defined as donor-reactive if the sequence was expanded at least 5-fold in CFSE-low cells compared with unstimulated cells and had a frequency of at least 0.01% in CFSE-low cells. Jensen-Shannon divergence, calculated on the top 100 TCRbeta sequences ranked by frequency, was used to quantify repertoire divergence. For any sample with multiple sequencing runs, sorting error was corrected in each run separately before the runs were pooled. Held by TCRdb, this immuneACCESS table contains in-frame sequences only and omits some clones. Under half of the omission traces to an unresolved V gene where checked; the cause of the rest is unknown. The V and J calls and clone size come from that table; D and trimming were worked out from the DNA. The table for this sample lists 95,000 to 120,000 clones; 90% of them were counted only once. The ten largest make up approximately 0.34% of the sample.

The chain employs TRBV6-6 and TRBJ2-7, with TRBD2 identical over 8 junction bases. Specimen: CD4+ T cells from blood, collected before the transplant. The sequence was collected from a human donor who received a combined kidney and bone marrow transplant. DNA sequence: TGTGCCAGCAGGGTCGCAGCGGGAGACGAGCAGTACTTC. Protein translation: CASRVAAGDEQYF.